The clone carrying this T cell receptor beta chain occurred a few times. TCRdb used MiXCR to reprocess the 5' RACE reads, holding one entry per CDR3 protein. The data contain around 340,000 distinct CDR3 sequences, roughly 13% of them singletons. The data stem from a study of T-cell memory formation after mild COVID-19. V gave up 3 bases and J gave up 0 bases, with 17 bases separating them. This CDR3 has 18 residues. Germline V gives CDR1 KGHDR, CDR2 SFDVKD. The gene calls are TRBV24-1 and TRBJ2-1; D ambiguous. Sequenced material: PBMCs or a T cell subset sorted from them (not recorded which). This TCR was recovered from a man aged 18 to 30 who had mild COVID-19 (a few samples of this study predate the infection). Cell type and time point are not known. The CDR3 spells CATSDAASERRSYNEQFF. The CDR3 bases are TGTGCCACCAGTGATGCTGCATCGGAGCGACGCTCCTACAATGAGCAGTTCTTC.